The 30 T cell receptor beta chains given below trace back to one sample, sequenced in a study of CD8+ T cells in alopecia areata. RNA was extracted and reverse transcribed into cDNA as the sequencing template. Profiled with immunoSEQ multiplex PCR; TCRdb holds only in-frame clones, not every one. The sample yields about 130,000 clones, 58% seen once. Sequenced material: CD4+ T cells sorted from blood, taken at week 0. These receptors originate from a human donor with alopecia areata.

About this clone: This CDR3 is also generated by other DNA sequences in the sample. This rearrangement joins TRBV4-3 to TRBJ1-1; the D gene is possibly TRBD1 (6 bases). Trimming took off 0 bases at V and 4 bases at J, with 12 bases between the two ends. The CDR3 has 15 residues. The V gene's germline CDR1 is LGHNA and CDR2 YSLEER. CDR3 DNA sequence: TGCGCCAGCAGCCAAGATTATACAGGGAGCACTGAAGCTTTCTTT. Translation: CASSQDYTGSTEAFF.

The rearrangement uses TRBV30 and TRBJ1-5; 7 bases are shared with TRBD1. Germline loops: CDR1 GTSNPN, CDR2 SVGIG (reference sequence). The CDR3 sequence is 14 residues long. V shed 0 bases, J shed 5 bases, and the junction held 4 bases outside the gene matches. The CDR3 spells CAWSVRTGHQPQHF. The CDR3 nucleotides are TGTGCCTGGAGTGTTAGGACAGGTCATCAGCCCCAGCATTTT. The full variable domain, in which reference TRBV30 and TRBJ1-5 provide the parts outside the CDR3, is SQTIHQWPATLVQPVGSPLSLECTVEGTSNPNLYWYRQAAGRGLQLLFYSVGIGQISSEVPQNLSASRPQDRQFILSSKKLLLSDSGFYLCAWSVRTGHQPQHFGDGTRLSIL.

Turning to this clone: The sample carries other DNA sequences with the same CDR3. The chain links TRBV30 to TRBJ2-3; TRBD2 matches 7 bases. The CDR3 length is 11 residues. Germline V gene data show CDR1 as GTSNPN and CDR2 as SVGIG (reference sequence). CDR3: CAESREGTQYF. CDR3 DNA: TGTGCAGAATCAAGGGAGGGTACGCAGTATTTT. Supplemented by reference TRBV30 and TRBJ2-3, the full variable domain reads SQTIHQWPATLVQPVGSPLSLECTVEGTSNPNLYWYRQAAGRGLQLLFYSVGIGQISSEVPQNLSASRPQDRQFILSSKKLLLSDSGFYLCAESREGTQYFGPGTRLTVL.

The rearrangement uses TRBV5-1 and TRBJ2-5; 8 nucleotides line up with TRBD2. V was pared by 4 bases and J by 5 bases, with 10 bases of the junction left unmatched. The germline V gene has CDR1 SGHRS and CDR2 YFSETQ. This CDR3 has 15 amino acids. The CDR3 region is CASSGSWASGETQYF. CDR3 bases: TGCGCCAGCAGCGGCTCCTGGGCTAGCGGGGAGACCCAGTACTTC.

J is TRBJ2-7 and V is TRBV2; D call uncertain. Germline V CDR1 and CDR2: SNHLY, FYNNEI. Trimming cost V 1 base and J 3 bases, with 4 bases left between them. This CDR3 comprises 12 residues. CDR3 sequence: CASSEVVYEQYF. In DNA, the CDR3 is TGTGCCAGCAGTGAAGTAGTCTACGAGCAGTACTTC. The full variable domain, with the rest looked up from reference TRBV2 and TRBJ2-7, is EPEVTQTPSHQVTQMGQEVILRCVPISNHLYFYWYRQILGQKVEFLVSFYNNEISEKSEIFDDQFSVERPDGSNFTLKIRSTKLEDSAMYFCASSEVVYEQYFGPGTRLTVT.

This clone has just a few counts. The V and J genes are TRBV4-3 and TRBJ1-5; no reliable D call. Per the germline V gene, CDR1 is LGHNA and CDR2 is YSLEER. Trimming removed 0 bases from V and 8 bases from J, with 11 bases in between. The CDR3 covers 14 residues. The CDR3 is CASSQDLGVKPQHF. The DNA of the CDR3 is TGCGCCAGCAGCCAAGATCTCGGGGTAAAGCCCCAGCATTTT.

This clone has more than one count but fewer than ten. This sequence joins TRBV5-1 and TRBJ2-2, with TRBD1 matching 8 bases. The length of the CDR3 is 15 residues. The V and J ends lost 3 bases and 3 bases, in that order; junction bases with no gene match: 4. From germline, CDR1 is SGHRS and CDR2 YFSETQ. CDR3 sequence (DNA): TGCGCCAGCAGCTCCGGGACAGGTTACACCGGGGAGCTGTTTTTT. It specifies CASSSGTGYTGELFF.

The chain uses TRBV29-1 and TRBJ2-1; weak D call: TRBD2 (6 bases). The V gene lost 7 bases and the J gene lost 9 bases, with 13 bases spanning the gap. In germline, CDR1 is SQVTM, CDR2 ANQGSEA. The CDR3 has 11 residues. This chain's CDR3 is CSAGRGIEQFF. The CDR3 DNA follows: TGCAGCGCCGGGCGGGGTATTGAGCAGTTCTTC.

The sample holds a few counts of this clone. V is TRBV7-2 and J is TRBJ1-1, with a weak D call TRBD1 (5 bases). The CDR3 runs to 13 residues. Germline-derived CDR1 and CDR2 are SGHTA and FQGNSA. Trimming removed 4 bases from V and 1 base from J, with 7 bases in between. CDR3 sequence reads: CASSSDRNTEAFF. CDR3 nucleotide sequence: TGTGCCAGCAGCTCCGACAGGAACACTGAAGCTTTCTTT.

V gene TRBV30 combines with J gene TRBJ1-5; 8 bases align to TRBD1. J gave up 1 base and V 1 base, and 0 bases lay outside the gene matches. The CDR3 runs 14 residues. Germline V gene lookup returns CDR1 GTSNPN and CDR2 SVGIG (reference sequence). In DNA, the CDR3 is TGTGCCTGGAGTGGGACAGGGAGCAATCAGCCCCAGCATTTT. Its protein is CAWSGTGSNQPQHF. Supplemented by reference TRBV30 and TRBJ1-5, the full variable domain reads SQTIHQWPATLVQPVGSPLSLECTVEGTSNPNLYWYRQAAGRGLQLLFYSVGIGQISSEVPQNLSASRPQDRQFILSSKKLLLSDSGFYLCAWSGTGSNQPQHFGDGTRLSIL.

This sequence joins TRBV20-1 and TRBJ1-2; D not resolved. The V end was cut by 3 bases, the J end by 4 bases, with 6 bases between. The CDR3 consists of 11 residues. The germline V gene has CDR1 DFQATT and CDR2 SNEGSKA (reference sequence). The CDR3 nucleotides are TGCAGTGCTAGCAAGAGCTATGGCTACACCTTC. As protein: CSASKSYGYTF.

This clone occurred once. The gene calls are TRBV30 and TRBJ1-3; D might be TRBD1 (5 bases). This CDR3 has 13 residues. Germline V gene lookup returns CDR1 GTSNPN and CDR2 SVGIG (reference sequence). Deletions cut 2 bases from V and 2 bases from J, with 7 bases between. CDR3 bases: TGTGCCTGGAGTTCAGGGACTGGAAACACCATATATTTT. Translation gives CAWSSGTGNTIYF.

This clone was seen a few times. The chain has TRBV14 and TRBJ2-1, with D unresolved. This CDR3 is 12 amino acids long. V was shortened by 0 bases and J by 7 bases, with 4 bases between the two germline ends. In germline, CDR1 is SGHDN, CDR2 FVKESK. CDR3 loop: CASSQDWNEQFF. The CDR3 region has the DNA TGTGCCAGCAGCCAAGATTGGAATGAGCAGTTCTTC.

The rearrangement uses TRBV19 and TRBJ2-1, with 9 bases identical to TRBD2. From germline, CDR1 is LNHDA and CDR2 SQIVND (reference sequence). V was pared by 6 bases and J by 0 bases, with 6 bases of the junction left unmatched. This CDR3 has 16 amino acids. The CDR3 DNA is TGTGCCAGTAGAAAGCGGGGGGATAGCTCCTACAATGAGCAGTTCTTC. Protein product: CASRKRGDSSYNEQFF.

The chain combines TRBV9 with TRBJ2-2, with D uncertain. V lost 0 bases and J lost 7, with 13 bases in between. The CDR3 has 15 amino acids. In germline, CDR1 is SGDLS, CDR2 YYNGEE. The DNA of the CDR3 is TGTGCCAGCAGCGTAGCTGGGCAGTCGAGCGGGGAGCTGTTTTTT. This codes for CASSVAGQSSGELFF. Based on the CDR3 plus reference TRBV9 and TRBJ2-2, the full variable domain is DSGVTQTPKHLITATGQRVTLRCSPRSGDLSVYWYQQSLDQGLQFLIQYYNGEERAKGNILERFSAQQFPDLHSELNLSSLELGDSALYFCASSVAGQSSGELFFGEGSRLTVL.

In its sample, this clone was seen once. The genes are TRBV6-5 and TRBJ2-7; unclear D gene. V was pared by 0 bases and J by 2 bases, with 8 bases between. The CDR3 runs to 14 residues. CDR1 and CDR2 from the germline V gene are MNHEY and SVGAGI. CDR3 DNA: TGTGCCAGCAGTTACTCACCGGGCCCCTACGAGCAGTACTTC. It codes for CASSYSPGPYEQYF.

About this clone: A much bigger clone sits one base away, suggesting this may be a read error. The chain is built from TRBV5-4 and TRBJ1-2; TRBD1 aligns across 11 bases. This CDR3 contains 14 residues. In germline, CDR1 is SGHNT, CDR2 YYREEE (reference sequence). The V gene end was trimmed by 5 bases and the J gene end by 4 bases; junction bases not matched to a gene: 4. The CDR3 sequence is CASRPGTGGYGYTF. CDR3 in DNA: TGTGCCAGCAGACCCGGGACAGGGGGCTATGGCTACACCTTC.

The chain has TRBV29-1 and TRBJ2-7; D not resolved. The germline gives CDR1 SQVTM, CDR2 ANQGSEA. Trimming took 6 bases from V and 2 from J, leaving 11 bases between them. The CDR3 runs 12 residues. For the CDR3, the DNA is TGCAGCGTAATGACGGGCCCCTACGAGCAGTACTTC. The encoded protein is CSVMTGPYEQYF.

The genes are TRBV2 and TRBJ1-2, with D possibly being TRBD1 (6 bases). The CDR3 sequence is 13 residues long. Trimming stripped 4 bases from V and 7 bases from J, with 13 bases between. Per the germline V gene, CDR1 is SNHLY and CDR2 is FYNNEI. CDR3 coding DNA: TGTGCCAGCAGTGGACAGACAGGCGGTGGCTACACCTTC. Translated: CASSGQTGGGYTF.

In this sample, this clone turned up a few times. This chain joins TRBV2 and TRBJ2-2; TRBD2 agrees at 7 bases. The V gene end was trimmed by 6 bases and the J gene end by 7 bases; junction bases not matched to a gene: 5. Germline V gives CDR1 SNHLY, CDR2 FYNNEI. The CDR3 runs 13 residues. Written as DNA, the CDR3 is TGTGCCAGCAGCCCATGGGAGGGCGGGGAGCTGTTTTTT. This codes for CASSPWEGGELFF.

CDR3 loop: CASSLAGANTGELFF. Here the CDR3 DNA reads TGTGCCAGCAGCTTAGCGGGAGCTAACACCGGGGAGCTGTTTTTT. The J gene is TRBJ2-2, the V gene TRBV7-8; D might be TRBD2 (5 bases). Germline V gene sequence: CDR1 SGHVS, CDR2 FQNEAQ. The CDR3 has 15 amino acids. V was pared by 0 bases and J by 2 bases, with 7 bases between.

This clone showed up just a few times. V is TRBV30 and J is TRBJ1-4; no definite D call. Trimming took 1 base from V and 8 from J, leaving 11 bases between them. The CDR3 is made up of 13 amino acids. Per germline, CDR1 GTSNPN and CDR2 SVGIG (reference sequence). CDR3 bases: TGTGCCTGGAGTGAGATCCTCGGAGAAAAACTGTTTTTT. This encodes CAWSEILGEKLFF.

This clone was detected a few times. The chain employs TRBV18 and TRBJ2-2; the D gene is possibly TRBD2 (6 bases). The germline V gene encodes CDR1 KGHSH and CDR2 LQKENI. Trimming left V 2 bases short and J 0 bases short, with 10 bases between. The CDR3 contains 16 residues. In nucleotides, the CDR3 is TGTGCCAGCTCACCAACGGGGGTCGCGAACACCGGGGAGCTGTTTTTT. Translated, it gives CASSPTGVANTGELFF.

V is TRBV5-6 and J is TRBJ1-5; a weak D match, TRBD1 (6 bases). V lost 0 bases, J lost 6 bases, and 13 bases lay in between. There are 15 residues in the CDR3. Germline values: CDR1 SGHDT, CDR2 YYEEEE. The DNA for the CDR3 is TGTGCCAGCAGCTTGGCAACAGGGATCGGTCAGCCCCAGCATTTT. This codes for CASSLATGIGQPQHF.

V gene TRBV29-1 combines with J gene TRBJ2-3; a possible D gene is TRBD1 (6 bases). CDR1 and CDR2 from the germline V gene are SQVTM and ANQGSEA. Between the trimmed V and J ends, which lost 0 bases and 4 bases, there was a span of 14 bases. The CDR3 spans 15 residues. Here the CDR3 DNA reads TGCAGCGTTGAAGAACAGGGTTGGATAGCAGATACGCAGTATTTT. As protein: CSVEEQGWIADTQYF.

The V call is TRBV7-2, the J call TRBJ2-7; a possible D gene is TRBD2 (5 bases). V was clipped by 1 base and J by 0 bases, with 10 bases between them. The CDR3 is 15 residues long. The germline gives CDR1 SGHTA, CDR2 FQGNSA. DNA of the CDR3: TGTGCCAGCAGCTTAGGTCTGGGGAGCTCCTACGAGCAGTACTTC. Translation gives CASSLGLGSSYEQYF.

This chain connects TRBV29-1 to TRBJ1-1; 7 nucleotides align to TRBD1. The CDR3 sequence is 12 residues long. The germline CDR1 and CDR2 sequences are SQVTM and ANQGSEA. The V and J ends lost 4 bases and 4 bases, in that order; junction bases with no gene match: 3. The CDR3 nucleotides are TGCAGCGTTGGAAGGGGGCTCACTGAAGCTTTCTTT. Its translation: CSVGRGLTEAFF.

The chain carries TRBV4-1 and TRBJ1-1; D is ambiguous. Germline V CDR1 and CDR2: MGHRA, YSYEKL. The V gene lost 0 bases and the J gene lost 5 bases, with 7 bases spanning the gap. The CDR3 runs 13 residues. The chain's CDR3 is CASSQDGWTEAFF. The CDR3 bases are TGCGCCAGCAGCCAAGATGGGTGGACTGAAGCTTTCTTT.

The CDR3 reads CASSSRVHAPGTQYF. As DNA, the CDR3 is TGTGCCAGCAGTTCCCGGGTCCATGCCCCCGGGACCCAGTACTTC. The V and J genes are TRBV6-5 and TRBJ2-5; D uncertain. This CDR3 region has 15 residues. V lost 4 bases and J 7 bases, leaving 19 bases between the germline ends. In germline, CDR1 is MNHEY, CDR2 SVGAGI.

This clone was found a few times. The genes are TRBV6-5 and TRBJ1-5; tentative D call: TRBD1 (5 bases). Germline CDR1 reads MNHEY; CDR2 reads SVGAGI. The CDR3 is 13 amino acids. Trimming took 5 bases from V and 7 from J, leaving 12 bases between them. The CDR3 sequence is CASSDRFGQPQHF. CDR3 sequence (DNA): TGTGCCAGCAGTGACAGATTTGGACAGCCCCAGCATTTT.